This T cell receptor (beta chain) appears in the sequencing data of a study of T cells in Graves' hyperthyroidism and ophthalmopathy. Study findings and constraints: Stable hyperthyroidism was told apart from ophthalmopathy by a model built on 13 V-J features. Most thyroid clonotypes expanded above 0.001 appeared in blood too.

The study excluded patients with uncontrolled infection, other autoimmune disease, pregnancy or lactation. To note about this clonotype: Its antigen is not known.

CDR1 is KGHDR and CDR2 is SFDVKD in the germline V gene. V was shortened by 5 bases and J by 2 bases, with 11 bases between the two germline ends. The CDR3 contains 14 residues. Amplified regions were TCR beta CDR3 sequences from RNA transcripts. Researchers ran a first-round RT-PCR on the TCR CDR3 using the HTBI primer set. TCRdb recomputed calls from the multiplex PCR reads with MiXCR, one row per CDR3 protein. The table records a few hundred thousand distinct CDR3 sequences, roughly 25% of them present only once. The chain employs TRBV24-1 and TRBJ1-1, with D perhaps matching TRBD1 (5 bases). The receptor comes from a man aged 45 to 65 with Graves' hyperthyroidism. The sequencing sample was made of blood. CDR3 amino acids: CATSALRENTEAFF. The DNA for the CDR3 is TGTGCCACCAGTGCTCTCAGGGAAAACACTGAAGCTTTCTTT.